The subject of this entry is one T cell receptor (beta chain). Its matching antigen is unknown. Every patient had mismatch repair deficiency by PCR or immunohistochemistry. The TCR-sequenced patients were three responders to pembrolizumab. The CDR3 extends over 13 amino acids. V gave up 1 base and J gave up 6 bases, with 7 bases separating them. Germline loops: CDR1 SGHDN, CDR2 FVKESK. This entry is derived from a study of PD-1 blockade in mismatch repair-deficient tumors. Study-level information: All were previously treated, progressing patients with eleven to twelve mismatch repair-deficient cancer types.

Regarding the study as a whole: Tumor-resident clones, often undetectable pretreatment in blood, expanded then contracted after pembrolizumab.

The repertoire was sequenced with immunoSEQ multiplex PCR; TCRdb's copy has only in-frame clones and lacks some. In the table there are over 75,000 clones, 81% of which are singletons. Sequenced material: peripheral blood, taken 12 weeks after starting pembrolizumab. The rearrangement links TRBV14 to TRBJ1-5; D unclear. The sequence derives from an adult with mismatch repair-deficient cancer. The CDR3 DNA reads TGTGCCAGCAGCCAAGGGGGTCTTCAGCCCCAGCATTTT. This encodes CASSQGGLQPQHF. Full variable domain (missing parts from reference TRBV14 and TRBJ1-5): EAGVTQFPSHSVIEKGQTVTLRCDPISGHDNLYWYRRVMGKEIKFLLHFVKESKQDESGMPNNRFLAERTGGTYSTLKVQPAELEDSGVYFCASSQGGLQPQHFGDGTRLSIL.